This T cell receptor beta chain was sequenced during a study of cytomegalovirus exposure and HLA in healthy donors. General study points: 87-base-pair reads could not separate some V segments, including TRBV6-2 and TRBV6-3.

Comment on this clone: Its antigen is unidentified.

The PCR made use of 60 Vbeta and 13 Jbeta primers. TCRdb keeps only in-frame clones here, not all; method: immunoSEQ multiplex PCR. The sample shows 180,000 or so clones, around 78% of them seen only once. The germline CDR1 and CDR2 sequences are SGDLS and YYNGEE. V shed 7 bases, J shed 5 bases, and the junction held 7 bases outside the gene matches. The CDR3 is made up of 14 amino acids. V and J are TRBV9 and TRBJ2-1; TRBD2 agrees at 9 bases. The TCR sequence derives from a woman younger than 45 in good health and CMV-seropositive. Sequencing was performed on PBMCs. The CDR3 DNA sequence: TGTGCCAGCCAGACCCTAGCGGGGAACAATGAGCAGTTCTTC. Its translation is CASQTLAGNNEQFF.